Each of the 31 T cell receptor beta chains below was sequenced from the same sample in a study of blood T cell repertoires in COVID-19. Libraries were prepared by immunoSEQ multiplex PCR; TCRdb keeps only in-frame clonotypes and omits some of them. Of roughly 110,000 clones in the sample, approximately 84% were seen once. Sequenced: peripheral blood. The receptors here all came from a woman aged 55-75 years with acute or convalescent COVID-19.

The rearrangement uses TRBV5-1 and TRBJ2-2; TRBD1 might be the D (6 bases). The CDR3 extends over 14 amino acids. V dropped 5 bases and J dropped 1 base, with 9 bases sitting between them. Looked up from germline, CDR1 is SGHRS and CDR2 is YFSETQ. The CDR3 nucleotides read TGCGCCAGCAGAGTGACAGGGAACACCGGGGAGCTGTTTTTT. Protein sequence: CASRVTGNTGELFF.

This clone was counted a single time. The chain couples TRBV7-9 to TRBJ2-7; a weak D match, TRBD2 (6 bases). With 4 bases removed from V and 0 bases from J, the gap between germline ends came to 13 bases. The germline CDR1 and CDR2 sequences are SEHNR and FQNEAQ (reference sequence). This CDR3 contains 15 residues. In DNA, the CDR3 is TGTGCCAGCAGCTCGCGGGACTCCAACTCCTACGAGCAGTACTTC. This encodes CASSSRDSNSYEQYF.

The chain recombines TRBV7-2 with TRBJ1-1; 7 positions agree with TRBD1. CDR1 and CDR2 (germline): SGHTA, FQGNSA. The trim removed 5 bases at V and 3 bases at J, leaving 12 bases unmatched. The CDR3 spans 16 residues. The CDR3 DNA reads as TGTGCCAGCAGCCCAGGGTGGGGGGACAGCTACACTGAAGCTTTCTTT. Translation: CASSPGWGDSYTEAFF. The whole variable domain, filled in from reference TRBV7-2 and TRBJ1-1, reads GAGVSQSPSNKVTEKGKDVELRCDPISGHTALYWYRQSLGQGLEFLIYFQGNSAPDKSGLPSDRFSAERTGGSVSTLTIQRTQQEDSAVYLCASSPGWGDSYTEAFFGQGTRLTVV.

The chain has TRBV10-3 and TRBJ2-3; D is unresolved. CDR1 ENHRY and CDR2 SYGVKD come from the germline V gene. V was cut by 0 bases and J by 3 bases, with 4 bases left in between. The CDR3 runs 13 residues. CDR3 loop: CAISESRTDTQYF. CDR3 nucleotide sequence: TGTGCCATCAGTGAGTCCAGGACAGATACGCAGTATTTT.

The chain is built from TRBV9 and TRBJ2-3; 10 bases line up with TRBD2. The trim removed 3 bases at V and 3 bases at J, leaving 16 bases unmatched. The germline gives CDR1 SGDLS, CDR2 YYNGEE. This CDR3 region has 19 residues. The DNA of the CDR3 is TGTGCCAGCAGCGCGGAGGGGGGGGCTAGCGGGAGTCTTACAGATACGCAGTATTTT. This codes for CASSAEGGASGSLTDTQYF.

V gene TRBV6-5 combines with J gene TRBJ1-3, with D maybe TRBD1 (6 bases). V lost 6 bases to trimming and J lost 0 bases, with 12 bases between them. Germline CDR1 reads MNHEY; CDR2 reads SVGAGI. The CDR3 loop spans 15 amino acids. The CDR3 protein is CASRDRINSGNTIYF. DNA of the CDR3: TGTGCCAGCAGGGACAGAATTAACTCTGGAAACACCATATATTTT.

J is TRBJ1-4 and V is TRBV19, with TRBD1 matching 12 bases. V was clipped by 4 bases and J by 3 bases; unmatched bases: 6. The CDR3 contains 17 residues. The germline V gene has CDR1 LNHDA and CDR2 SQIVND (reference sequence). CDR3 amino acids: CASSTGQGAGSNEKLFF. The DNA of the CDR3 is TGTGCCAGTAGTACGGGACAGGGGGCCGGATCTAATGAAAAACTGTTTTTT.

The chain joins TRBV6-5 to TRBJ1-2; D is ambiguous. V lost 6 bases, J lost 0 bases, and 14 bases lay in between. The CDR3 covers 15 residues. The germline gives CDR1 MNHEY, CDR2 SVGAGI. CDR3 coding DNA: TGTGCCAGCAGATCGATCAACCGAGCTAACTATGGCTACACCTTC. It encodes CASRSINRANYGYTF.

CDR3 DNA sequence: TGTGCCAGCAGTCTATACCTAGGAAATGAGCAGTTCTTC. Its protein is CASSLYLGNEQFF. The chain links TRBV2 to TRBJ2-1; D gene unclear. Germline V gene sequence: CDR1 SNHLY, CDR2 FYNNEI. The CDR3 covers 13 residues. Trimming pared 5 bases from V and 7 bases from J, leaving 12 bases between.

The V call is TRBV7-9, the J call TRBJ2-5; perhaps TRBD2 as D (6 bases). This CDR3 region has 13 residues. With 7 bases removed from V and 7 bases from J, the gap between germline ends came to 16 bases. Germline V lookup: CDR1 SEHNR, CDR2 FQNEAQ (reference sequence). The CDR3 DNA sequence: TGTGCCAGCAACCTGGCCTTGGAGGGGACCCAGTACTTC. Its protein product is CASNLALEGTQYF.

CDR3 nucleotide sequence: TGTGCCAGCAGCATACTAGCGGGAGGAAACAATGAGCAGTTCTTC. Translated: CASSILAGGNNEQFF. The gene calls are TRBV6-5 and TRBJ2-1; TRBD2 aligns across 12 bases. Losses at the gene ends were 6 bases for V and 5 bases for J; bases not matched to a gene: 5. The CDR3 is made up of 15 amino acids. Germline V gene lookup returns CDR1 MNHEY and CDR2 SVGAGI.

CDR3 DNA sequence: TGTGCCAGCAGCCCGATAGGGCAGGGGGCCTACAATGAGCAGTTCTTC. Amino acids: CASSPIGQGAYNEQFF. V is TRBV5-6 and J is TRBJ2-1, with 7 bases aligning to TRBD1. Germline assignment: CDR1 SGHDT and CDR2 YYEEEE. With 4 bases clipped from V and 2 bases from J, the junction kept 9 bases outside the gene matches. This CDR3 has 16 amino acids.

The V call is TRBV19, the J call TRBJ1-2; 9 nucleotides align to TRBD1. Trimming cost V 5 bases and J 3 bases; bases outside gene matches: 10. Germline-derived CDR1 and CDR2 are LNHDA and SQIVND (reference sequence). This CDR3 is built from 16 residues. CDR3 protein: CASSPGLGQGDYGYTF. The CDR3 nucleotides are TGTGCCAGTAGTCCTGGGTTGGGACAGGGCGACTATGGCTACACCTTC.

The gene calls are TRBV6-1 and TRBJ1-5; 8 bases are a match to TRBD1. The CDR3 extends over 16 amino acids. Germline CDR1 is MNHNS and CDR2 is SASEGT. Germline trimming cut 3 bases from V and 5 bases from J; bases unmatched to any gene: 9. CDR3 sequence: CASSDQGAGGYQPQHF. The CDR3 DNA reads TGTGCCAGCAGTGATCAGGGGGCGGGGGGGTATCAGCCCCAGCATTTT.

The chain employs TRBV13 and TRBJ2-6, with a weak D call TRBD1 (6 bases). V lost 2 bases to trimming and J lost 1 base, with 15 bases between them. Germline V gene lookup returns CDR1 PRHDT and CDR2 FYEKMQ (reference sequence). The CDR3 has 18 amino acids. DNA of the CDR3: TGTGCCAGCAGCTTACTTGGGGGCAGGGGATCTGGGGCCAACGTCCTGACTTTC. This translates into CASSLLGGRGSGANVLTF.

This chain joins TRBV7-2 and TRBJ1-1; tentatively, D is TRBD1 (6 bases). Germline V gene sequence: CDR1 SGHTA, CDR2 FQGNSA. V was trimmed by 5 bases and J by 4 bases, leaving 17 bases between them. This CDR3 region has 15 residues. This CDR3 is CASSPEGEWGTEAFF. CDR3 DNA: TGTGCCAGCAGCCCCGAGGGGGAATGGGGCACTGAAGCTTTCTTT.

The CDR3 DNA reads TGTGCCAGCAGCCCAGGGACTCACCAAGAGACCCAGTACTTC. The encoded protein is CASSPGTHQETQYF. This chain connects TRBV7-9 to TRBJ2-5; D might be TRBD2 (6 bases). CDR1 is SEHNR and CDR2 is FQNEAQ in the germline V gene (reference sequence). The CDR3 has 14 residues. Trimming stripped 5 bases from V and 0 bases from J, with 10 bases between.

The chain employs TRBV28 and TRBJ1-1, with D possibly being TRBD1 (5 bases). V lost 7 bases and J lost 10, with 13 bases in between. The germline V gene encodes CDR1 MDHEN and CDR2 SYDVKM. The CDR3 extends over 11 amino acids. CDR3 protein: CASIYGGRAFF. The CDR3 DNA reads as TGTGCCAGCATTTACGGGGGTAGAGCTTTCTTT.

This chain uses TRBV7-3 with TRBJ1-3; 8 bases line up with TRBD1. V dropped 2 bases and J dropped 4; count of bases not matched to a gene: 10. CDR3 length: 17 amino acids. The germline gives CDR1 SGHTA, CDR2 FQGTGA. This CDR3 is CASSLAGQVGYGNTIYF. DNA of the CDR3: TGTGCCAGCAGCTTAGCGGGACAGGTAGGGTACGGAAACACCATATATTTT.

The table lists this clone with a few counts. The rearrangement links TRBV27 to TRBJ1-1; 9 positions match TRBD1. The CDR3 is 16 residues long. From germline, CDR1 is MNHEY and CDR2 SMNVEV (reference sequence). Germline trimming cut 5 bases from V and 4 bases from J; bases unmatched to any gene: 11. The CDR3 region has the DNA TGTGCCAGCAGTCTCTACAGGGGGCTCTCCGCCACTGAAGCTTTCTTT. It translates to CASSLYRGLSATEAFF.

The chain combines TRBV27 with TRBJ2-7; the D gene is possibly TRBD2 (5 bases). The CDR3 loop spans 16 amino acids. Deletions cut 5 bases from V and 2 bases from J, with 19 bases between. The germline gives CDR1 MNHEY, CDR2 SMNVEV (reference sequence). The CDR3 bases are TGTGCCAGCAGTCCACGTCAAGCGGAGGTCCCCTACGAGCAGTACTTC. This sequence encodes CASSPRQAEVPYEQYF.

V gene TRBV2 combines with J gene TRBJ1-2, with D possibly matching TRBD1 (6 bases). CDR3 size: 14 residues. V gave up 1 base and J gave up 5 bases, with 11 bases separating them. Germline-derived CDR1 and CDR2 are SNHLY and FYNNEI. CDR3 DNA sequence: TGTGCCAGCAGTGAAGGACAGGCGGCATATGGCTACACCTTC. It encodes CASSEGQAAYGYTF. Drawing the rest from reference TRBV2 and TRBJ1-2, the complete variable domain is EPEVTQTPSHQVTQMGQEVILRCVPISNHLYFYWYRQILGQKVEFLVSFYNNEISEKSEIFDDQFSVERPDGSNFTLKIRSTKLEDSAMYFCASSEGQAAYGYTFGSGTRLTVV.

J is TRBJ2-1 and V is TRBV6-5, with D perhaps matching TRBD2 (6 bases). The CDR3 is made up of 15 amino acids. CDR1 is MNHEY and CDR2 is SVGAGI in the germline V gene. Between the trimmed V and J ends, which lost 5 bases and 0 bases, there was a span of 11 bases. The CDR3 nucleotides are TGTGCCAGCAGTAGGGCGGGACCCTCCTACAATGAGCAGTTCTTC. Protein sequence: CASSRAGPSYNEQFF.

This chain joins TRBV5-1 and TRBJ1-1; tentatively, D is TRBD1 (5 bases). The germline CDR1 and CDR2 sequences are SGHRS and YFSETQ. CDR3 length: 14 residues. Between the trimmed V and J ends, which lost 1 base and 1 base, there was a span of 8 bases. The CDR3 coding sequence is TGCGCCAGCAGCTTGCGGGGGGAGAACACTGAAGCTTTCTTT. It is translated as CASSLRGENTEAFF.

In DNA, the CDR3 is TGTGCCAGCAGCGGAGGGAGACAAATAGGCTACACCTTC. Translation: CASSGGRQIGYTF. This rearrangement joins TRBV2 to TRBJ1-2; D is undetermined. The CDR3 has 13 amino acids. Germline lookup yields CDR1 SNHLY and CDR2 FYNNEI. Trimming stripped 6 bases from V and 8 bases from J, with 16 bases between. Full variable domain (rest looked up from reference TRBV2 and TRBJ1-2): EPEVTQTPSHQVTQMGQEVILRCVPISNHLYFYWYRQILGQKVEFLVSFYNNEISEKSEIFDDQFSVERPDGSNFTLKIRSTKLEDSAMYFCASSGGRQIGYTFGSGTRLTVV.

This clone has just one count. The chain links TRBV27 to TRBJ2-5; tentative D call: TRBD2 (6 bases). With 6 bases removed from V and 5 bases from J, the gap between germline ends came to 16 bases. The CDR3 has 14 residues. The germline V gene has CDR1 MNHEY and CDR2 SMNVEV (reference sequence). The CDR3 DNA is TGTGCCAGCAGCGAGTCGACTAGTCCCGAGACCCAGTACTTC. Encoded protein: CASSESTSPETQYF.

The table lists this clone with a count of one. CDR3 DNA: TGTGCCAGCAGACAGGTTCATGAGCAGTTCTTC. It is translated as CASRQVHEQFF. The chain links TRBV3-1 (or the pseudogene TRBV3-2) to TRBJ2-1; weak D call: TRBD1 (5 bases). V lost 6 bases and J lost 8, with 8 bases in between. Germline-derived CDR1 and CDR2 are LGHDT and YNNKEL (reference sequence). The CDR3 runs 11 residues.

The CDR3 sequence: CASSLLAGPEYF. CDR3 DNA: TGTGCCAGCAGCCTCCTAGCGGGGCCGGAGTATTTT. The chain couples TRBV3-1 (or the pseudogene TRBV3-2) to TRBJ2-3; 9 nucleotides line up with TRBD2. The CDR3 is made up of 12 amino acids. V trimming: 4 bases; J trimming: 13 bases; junction bases outside the gene matches: 6. CDR1 is LGHDT and CDR2 is YNNKEL in the germline V gene (reference sequence).

The chain is built from TRBV16 and TRBJ2-2; D unresolved. V lost 0 bases and J 5 bases, leaving 7 bases between the germline ends. This CDR3 comprises 14 residues. Germline-derived CDR1 and CDR2 are KGHSY and FQNENV. CDR3 amino acids: CASSQSAQTGELFF. Written as DNA, the CDR3 is TGTGCCAGCAGCCAATCGGCCCAAACCGGGGAGCTGTTTTTT.

This sequence joins TRBV19 and TRBJ2-5; 7 positions agree with TRBD1. Germline loops: CDR1 LNHDA, CDR2 SQIVND (reference sequence). V dropped 8 bases and J dropped 2; count of bases not matched to a gene: 5. The CDR3 spans 13 residues. The CDR3 is CASGPGQQETQYF. Written as DNA, the CDR3 is TGTGCCAGTGGGCCGGGACAGCAAGAGACCCAGTACTTC.

In its sample, this clone was seen once. The J gene is TRBJ2-3, the V gene TRBV7-9; tentatively, D is TRBD1 (7 bases). The germline V gene encodes CDR1 SEHNR and CDR2 FQNEAQ (reference sequence). The CDR3 length is 16 residues. The germline V and J ends were trimmed by 1 base and 2 bases, with 13 bases remaining between them. CDR3 in amino acids: CASSLEVRGVTDTQYF. In DNA form, the CDR3 reads TGTGCCAGCAGCTTAGAAGTCAGGGGGGTCACAGATACGCAGTATTTT.